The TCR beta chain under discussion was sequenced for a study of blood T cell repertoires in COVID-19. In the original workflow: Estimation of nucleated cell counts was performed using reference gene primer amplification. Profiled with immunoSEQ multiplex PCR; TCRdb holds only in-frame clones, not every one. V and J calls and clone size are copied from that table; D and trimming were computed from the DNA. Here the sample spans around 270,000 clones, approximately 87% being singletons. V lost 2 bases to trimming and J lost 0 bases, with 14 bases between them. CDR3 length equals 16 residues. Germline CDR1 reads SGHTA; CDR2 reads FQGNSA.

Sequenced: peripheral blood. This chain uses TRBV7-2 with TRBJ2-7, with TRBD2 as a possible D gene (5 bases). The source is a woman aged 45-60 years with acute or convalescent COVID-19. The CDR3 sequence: CASSLYGGLLSYEQYF. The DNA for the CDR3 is TGTGCCAGCAGCTTATATGGAGGACTCCTCTCCTACGAGCAGTACTTC.